This T cell receptor (beta chain) emerged from a study of T cells after yellow fever vaccination. This clonotype was picked up many times. Trimming left V 5 bases short and J 9 bases short, with 16 bases between. CDR3 size: 14 residues. Germline V gene lookup returns CDR1 SGHAT and CDR2 FQNNGV. Via MiXCR, TCRdb re-called the 5' RACE reads, giving one row per CDR3 protein. The table has approximately 110,000 distinct CDR3 sequences, more than 6% seen once. The input for sequencing was CD4+ T cells sorted from PBMCs, taken 9 to 11 days after the first yellow fever vaccination. The chain uses TRBV11-2 and TRBJ2-2; D gene ambiguous. This clonotype originated in a man between 18 and 29 years old who received the YFV17D yellow fever vaccine. The CDR3 spells CASSAGWEARELFF. The CDR3 DNA reads as TGTGCCAGCAGCGCAGGCTGGGAAGCCCGGGAGCTGTTTTTT.